The next 19 T cell receptor beta chains were all read from a single sample in a study of blood T cell repertoires in COVID-19. Libraries were prepared by immunoSEQ multiplex PCR; TCRdb keeps only in-frame clonotypes and omits some of them. The table shows approximately 140,000 clones, with roughly 88% occurring only once. Sequenced material: peripheral blood. Receptors originate from a woman aged 60-75 years with acute or convalescent COVID-19.

The chain uses TRBV7-9 and TRBJ1-6, with 8 nucleotides matching TRBD1. Germline V gene sequence: CDR1 SEHNR, CDR2 FQNEAQ (reference sequence). V was pared by 5 bases and J by 7 bases, with 4 bases of the junction left unmatched. This CDR3 contains 14 residues. CDR3 loop: CASSGTGDNSPLHF. In nucleotides, the CDR3 is TGTGCCAGCAGCGGGACAGGTGACAATTCACCCCTCCACTTT.

V gene TRBV6-5 combines with J gene TRBJ2-7; no reliable D call. CDR1 is MNHEY and CDR2 is SVGAGI in the germline V gene. The CDR3 extends over 14 amino acids. Deletions cut 6 bases from V and 3 bases from J, with 15 bases between. The CDR3 sequence: CASRLTRGLYEQYF. In nucleotides, the CDR3 is TGTGCCAGCAGGTTGACTCGAGGTCTCTACGAGCAGTACTTC.

The sample holds one count of this clone. The chain combines TRBV7-8 with TRBJ1-2; 7 bases map to TRBD1. This CDR3 has 14 amino acids. V shed 5 bases and J 8 bases; nucleotides not matched to a gene: 11. Germline CDR1 SGHVS, CDR2 FQNEAQ. The chain's CDR3 is CASSLQGGERGYTF. CDR3 DNA: TGTGCCAGCAGCCTCCAGGGGGGAGAGAGGGGCTACACCTTC.

DNA for the CDR3: TGTGCCAGTACCGCGACAGGAGCTGGAAACACCATATATTTT. It encodes CASTATGAGNTIYF. V usage is TRBV19 and J usage is TRBJ1-3, with D perhaps matching TRBD1 (6 bases). CDR1 LNHDA and CDR2 SQIVND come from the germline V gene (reference sequence). Trimming left V 7 bases short and J 2 bases short, with 12 bases between. The length of the CDR3 is 14 residues.

The J gene is TRBJ1-5, the V gene TRBV7-2; D call uncertain. Per the germline V gene, CDR1 is SGHTA and CDR2 is FQGNSA. V was clipped by 1 base and J by 7 bases, with 14 bases between them. The CDR3 totals 15 residues. The CDR3: CASSLVLASGQPQHF. CDR3 DNA sequence: TGTGCCAGCAGCTTAGTCCTAGCTTCGGGCCAGCCCCAGCATTTT.

In this sample, this clone turned up once. The chain couples TRBV7-9 to TRBJ1-4; D is undetermined. Trimming removed 2 bases at V and 5 bases at J, with 9 bases between. This CDR3 has 14 amino acids. CDR1 is SEHNR and CDR2 is FQNEAQ in the germline V gene (reference sequence). CDR3 protein: CASSLRSGNEKLFF. CDR3 nucleotides: TGTGCCAGCAGCTTACGGTCGGGGAATGAAAAACTGTTTTTT.

The CDR3 sequence is CASSPSPAVGLSGNTIYF. The DNA of the CDR3 is TGTGCCAGCTCACCATCCCCGGCTGTAGGACTCTCTGGAAACACCATATATTTT. V is TRBV18 and J is TRBJ1-3; D is undetermined. The CDR3 loop spans 18 amino acids. Germline lookup yields CDR1 KGHSH and CDR2 LQKENI. Trimming removed 2 bases at V and 0 bases at J, with 17 bases between.

This clone occurred once. The genes are TRBV4-1 and TRBJ2-7, with TRBD1 identical over 9 bases. CDR1 and CDR2 from the germline V gene are MGHRA and YSYEKL. V lost 3 bases to trimming and J lost 2 bases; unmatched junction nucleotides: 5. This CDR3 spans 15 amino acids. The CDR3 loop reads CASSHGTGNTYEQYF. DNA for the CDR3: TGCGCCAGCAGCCATGGGACAGGGAATACCTACGAGCAGTACTTC.

The chain recombines TRBV19 with TRBJ2-3, with a weak D call TRBD1 (5 bases). V gave up 0 bases and J gave up 4 bases, with 11 bases separating them. From germline, CDR1 is LNHDA and CDR2 SQIVND (reference sequence). The CDR3 is made up of 15 amino acids. For the CDR3, the DNA is TGTGCCAGTAGTATAGATAGCAGGGTTGCAGATACGCAGTATTTT. Amino acids: CASSIDSRVADTQYF.

Turning to this clone: An end of the junction differs from the germline gene, which may be a read error. The V call is TRBV28, the J call TRBJ1-6, with TRBD1 as a possible D gene (5 bases). The CDR3 consists of 12 residues. Per the germline V gene, CDR1 is MDHEN and CDR2 is SYDVKM. This chain's CDR3 is CASSSGNSPLHF. CDR3 nucleotides: TGTGCCAGTAGTTCAGGGAATTCACCCCTCCACTTT.

This chain connects TRBV7-6 to TRBJ2-7; 8 bases map to TRBD1. The length of the CDR3 is 16 residues. V shed 1 base and J 1 base; nucleotides not matched to a gene: 6. Germline CDR1 and CDR2: SGHVS and FNYEAQ. CDR3 protein: CASSLEGTGGSYEQYF. The CDR3 DNA is TGTGCCAGCAGCTTAGAGGGGACAGGAGGGTCCTACGAGCAGTACTTC. Drawing the rest from reference TRBV7-6 and TRBJ2-7, the complete variable domain is GAGVSQSPRYKVTKRGQDVALRCDPISGHVSLYWYRQALGQGPEFLTYFNYEAQQDKSGLPNDRFSAERPEGSISTLTIQRTEQRDSAMYRCASSLEGTGGSYEQYFGPGTRLTVT.

The V and J genes are TRBV11-2 and TRBJ1-2; 9 bases match TRBD1. J was trimmed by 7 bases and V by 4 bases; bases with no gene match: 7. The CDR3 length is 14 residues. Germline V gene lookup returns CDR1 SGHAT and CDR2 FQNNGV. DNA of the CDR3: TGTGCCAGCAGCTCGGGACAGGGTGGAGGTGGCTACACCTTC. This translates into CASSSGQGGGGYTF.

J is TRBJ2-3 and V is TRBV7-6; TRBD2 agrees at 13 bases. This CDR3 contains 17 residues. The V segment lost 5 bases and the J segment 4 bases; nucleotides outside the gene matches: 9. CDR1 and CDR2 (germline): SGHVS, FNYEAQ. The CDR3 protein is CASSPLAGGRGADTQYF. The DNA for the CDR3 is TGTGCCAGCAGCCCACTAGCGGGGGGGCGAGGGGCAGATACGCAGTATTTT.

The gene calls are TRBV6-5 and TRBJ1-5; D gene unclear. The germline V gene has CDR1 MNHEY and CDR2 SVGAGI. V dropped 7 bases and J dropped 4 bases, with 11 bases sitting between them. The CDR3 length is 13 residues. The CDR3 region is CASTPTQNQPQHF. CDR3 DNA: TGTGCCAGCACCCCCACTCAAAATCAGCCCCAGCATTTT.

The V gene is TRBV28, the J gene TRBJ1-3, with D uncertain. V was clipped by 5 bases and J by 2 bases, with 10 bases between them. Germline loops: CDR1 MDHEN, CDR2 SYDVKM. This CDR3 has 14 residues. This CDR3 is CASSRAGAGNTIYF. DNA for the CDR3: TGTGCCAGCAGTCGTGCGGGAGCTGGAAACACCATATATTTT.

The chain combines TRBV5-1 with TRBJ1-5; D not resolved. Germline CDR1 reads SGHRS; CDR2 reads YFSETQ. Trimming cost V 0 bases and J 0 bases, with 7 bases left between them. There are 15 residues in the CDR3. The CDR3 region has the DNA TGCGCCAGCAGCTTGGGAGGCTATAGCAATCAGCCCCAGCATTTT. Encoded protein: CASSLGGYSNQPQHF.

The chain links TRBV5-4 to TRBJ2-3; D is unresolved. Germline V CDR1 and CDR2: SGHNT, YYREEE (reference sequence). V was shortened by 1 base and J by 2 bases, with 8 bases between the two germline ends. The CDR3 consists of 14 residues. CDR3 region: CASSLLEFTDTQYF. The DNA for the CDR3 is TGTGCCAGCAGCTTGTTAGAATTCACAGATACGCAGTATTTT.

This chain joins TRBV7-9 and TRBJ2-4, with D possibly being TRBD1 (5 bases). Between the trimmed V and J ends, which lost 1 base and 0 bases, there was a span of 10 bases. CDR3 size: 16 residues. Germline V lookup: CDR1 SEHNR, CDR2 FQNEAQ (reference sequence). The CDR3 here is CASSLVDSLAKNIQYF. In DNA, the CDR3 is TGTGCCAGCAGCTTAGTCGACAGCCTAGCCAAAAACATTCAGTACTTC.

V is TRBV6-5 and J is TRBJ1-5, with TRBD1 matching 10 bases. The trim removed 0 bases at V and 2 bases at J, leaving 1 base unmatched. The germline CDR1 and CDR2 sequences are MNHEY and SVGAGI. This CDR3 is built from 16 residues. For the CDR3, the DNA is TGTGCCAGCAGTTACTCGGGGACAGGGGGCAATCAGCCCCAGCATTTT. Residues: CASSYSGTGGNQPQHF.